This record looks at one T cell receptor beta chain sequence and its context. Per the study methods: Amplification of reference gene primers was used by the study to estimate nucleated cell counts. Libraries were prepared by immunoSEQ multiplex PCR; TCRdb keeps only in-frame clonotypes and omits some of them. That table supplies the V and J calls and clone size; D and trimming were determined from the DNA. In the table there are some 300,000 clones, roughly 86% of which are singletons. These data belong to a study of blood T cell repertoires in COVID-19. Study overall: Samples taken during acute and convalescent COVID-19 were collected in the United States, Italy and Spain.

The germline V gene encodes CDR1 DFQATT and CDR2 SNEGSKA (reference sequence). The V end lost 3 bases, the J end lost 7 bases, and 10 bases lay between the germline ends. The CDR3 contains 12 residues. Sequencing was performed on peripheral blood. The genes are TRBV20-1 and TRBJ1-5; D not certain. This receptor was identified in a man between 65 and 85 years old with acute or convalescent COVID-19. As DNA, the CDR3 is TGCAGTGCTAGTTCTGGAGACCAGCCCCAGCATTTT. The encoded protein is CSASSGDQPQHF.